Listed below are T cell receptor beta chains from one sample, sequenced in a study of blood T cell repertoires in COVID-19. Here immunoSEQ multiplex PCR was the method, and the copy in TCRdb shows in-frame clones only, minus some. The sample shows roughly 91,000 clones, over 60% of them seen only once. Sequenced sample: peripheral blood. The origin of the receptors is a man between 65 and 80 years old with acute or convalescent COVID-19. Both conserved end residues are part of each CDR3. Fields, in order: D gene, V gene, clone size, J gene, CDR3 protein, CDR3 DNA. D genes are given only for firm matches. The listing skips clone size in some rows; elsewhere it reads once, few, many or a size class.

-,TRBV19,-,TRBJ2-5,CASSIQLQETQYF,TGTGCCAGTAGTATACAGTTACAAGAGACCCAGTACTTC
TRBD2,TRBV27,once,TRBJ2-2,CASSWEGRNTGELFF,TGTGCCAGCAGTTGGGAGGGGCGAAACACCGGGGAGCTGTTTTTT
-,TRBV2,-,TRBJ2-7,CASSGGRDGEQYF,TGTGCCAGCAGTGGAGGCAGGGATGGCGAGCAGTACTTC
-,TRBV5-1,-,TRBJ2-2,CASSLQAPGELFF,TGCGCCAGCAGCTTGCAGGCCCCCGGGGAGCTGTTTTTT
TRBD2,TRBV28,-,TRBJ2-1,CASSLSTAGGNNEQFF,TGTGCCAGCAGTTTATCCACGGCGGGAGGTAACAATGAGCAGTTCTTC
TRBD1,TRBV5-6,-,TRBJ2-5,CASSLQGVRQETQYF,TGTGCCAGCAGCCTACAGGGGGTGCGACAAGAGACCCAGTACTTC
TRBD1,TRBV19,-,TRBJ1-1,CASSREGQGAGNTEAFF,TGTGCCAGTAGTAGAGAGGGGCAGGGGGCAGGGAACACTGAAGCTTTCTTT
-,TRBV5-1,few,TRBJ2-3,CASSFTTADTQYF,TGCGCCAGCAGCTTCACGACAGCAGATACGCAGTATTTT
TRBD1,TRBV4-1,-,TRBJ2-1,CASSPVGQENTLGEQFF,TGCGCCAGCAGCCCTGTAGGACAGGAAAATACTCTTGGGGAGCAGTTCTTC
TRBD1,TRBV5-1,-,TRBJ1-1,CASSLDTGGRNTEAFF,TGCGCCAGCAGCTTGGATACAGGGGGCCGGAACACTGAAGCTTTCTTT
TRBD1,TRBV3-1/TRBV3-2,-,TRBJ1-6,CASSPDRVGNSPLHF,TGTGCCAGCAGCCCGGACAGGGTGGGAAATTCACCCCTCCACTTT
TRBD2,TRBV11-3,-,TRBJ2-5,CASSLYSGGQETQYF,TGTGCCAGCAGCTTATATAGCGGGGGACAAGAGACCCAGTACTTC
TRBD2,TRBV3-1/TRBV3-2,once,TRBJ2-3,CASSQEVAGGPTDTQYF,TGTGCCAGCAGCCAAGAAGTAGCGGGAGGGCCTACAGATACGCAGTATTTT
-,TRBV7-3,-,TRBJ1-3,CASSARGTGGGNTIYF,TGTGCCAGCAGCGCTCGGGGGACGGGAGGAGGAAACACCATATATTTT
-,TRBV7-2,-,TRBJ2-1,CASSLRAGEYNEQFF,TGTGCCAGCAGCTTACGGGCAGGGGAATACAATGAGCAGTTCTTC
-,TRBV30,-,TRBJ1-3,CAWTRESGNTIYF,TGTGCCTGGACCAGGGAATCTGGAAACACCATATATTTT
-,TRBV5-1,-,TRBJ1-1,CASSGGGKMNTEAFF,TGCGCCAGCAGCGGAGGCGGCAAAATGAACACTGAAGCTTTCTTT
-,TRBV7-3,-,TRBJ2-5,CASSFQPQDSAQYF,TGTGCCAGCAGCTTCCAGCCTCAAGACAGTGCCCAGTACTTC
TRBD1,TRBV10-2,-,TRBJ1-1,CASSSGQAVNTEAFF,TGCGCCAGCAGTTCGGGACAGGCGGTGAACACTGAAGCTTTCTTT
TRBD1,TRBV2,once,TRBJ2-5,CASSPGGETQYF,TGTGCCAGCAGCCCAGGGGGAGAGACCCAGTACTTC
-,TRBV6-6,-,TRBJ2-7,CASSIPRGEQYF,TGTGCCAGCAGTATCCCTAGGGGCGAGCAGTACTTC
TRBD1,TRBV28,-,TRBJ2-7,CASNPFAGGREQYF,TGTGCCAGCAACCCCTTCGCAGGGGGCCGCGAGCAGTACTTC
TRBD1,TRBV2,once,TRBJ2-3,CASSLGQRDTQYF,TGTGCCAGCAGCCTGGGACAGAGAGATACGCAGTATTTT
-,TRBV21-1,-,TRBJ1-6,CASSGHRPRIAISPLHF,TGTGCCAGCAGCGGACACCGGCCCAGGATTGCTATTTCACCCCTCCACTTT
-,TRBV28,-,TRBJ1-1,CASWAPGLNTEAFF,TGTGCCAGCTGGGCGCCAGGCCTGAACACTGAAGCTTTCTTT
-,TRBV24-1,once,TRBJ2-3,CATSDATEVYTQYF,TGTGCCACCAGTGATGCCACTGAAGTCTATACGCAGTATTTT
-,TRBV5-6,-,TRBJ1-1,CASSDAGWTEAFF,TGTGCCAGCAGCGACGCGGGGTGGACTGAAGCTTTCTTT
-,TRBV7-2,-,TRBJ2-5,CASSLGGTVQETQYF,TGTGCCAGCAGCTTAGGCGGGACGGTTCAAGAGACCCAGTACTTC
TRBD2,TRBV28,-,TRBJ2-3,CASSWDGLAGDSTDTQYF,TGTGCCAGCAGCTGGGATGGACTAGCGGGAGATAGCACAGATACGCAGTATTTT
-,TRBV25-1,-,TRBJ1-1,CASSARAEAFF,TGTGCCAGCAGTGCCCGAGCTGAAGCTTTCTTT
-,TRBV30,-,TRBJ1-5,CAWSGSGDQPQHF,TGTGCCTGGAGTGGATCAGGGGATCAGCCCCAGCATTTT
-,TRBV10-2,few,TRBJ1-2,CASSSGPQAYGYTF,TGCGCCAGCAGTTCCGGGCCACAGGCCTATGGCTACACCTTC
-,TRBV4-2,-,TRBJ1-1,CASSPTGSTEAFF,TGTGCCAGCAGCCCTACAGGGAGCACTGAAGCTTTCTTT
-,TRBV6-1,few,TRBJ1-3,CASSEDRAGRRNTIYF,TGTGCCAGCAGTGAAGATAGAGCAGGGCGGAGAAACACCATATATTTT
-,TRBV4-1,-,TRBJ1-1,CASSQGAGAEAFF,TGCGCCAGCAGCCAAGGGGCGGGCGCTGAAGCTTTCTTT
-,TRBV2,once,TRBJ1-1,CASRRVRNTEAFF,TGTGCCAGCAGACGGGTTAGGAACACTGAAGCTTTCTTT
-,TRBV10-3,-,TRBJ1-2,CATQSAGVDYGYTF,TGTGCCACCCAATCGGCAGGGGTCGACTATGGCTACACCTTC
TRBD2,TRBV29-1,once,TRBJ2-1,CSVAGGRLAGGYNEQFF,TGCAGCGTTGCCGGGGGGCGGCTAGCGGGAGGCTACAATGAGCAGTTCTTC
-,TRBV25-1,-,TRBJ1-2,CASSGTGSGYTF,TGTGCCAGCAGTGGAACAGGATCTGGCTACACCTTC
TRBD1,TRBV2,-,TRBJ1-2,CASLGGADYYGYTF,TGTGCCAGCTTAGGGGGCGCGGATTATTATGGCTACACCTTC
-,TRBV14,-,TRBJ1-2,CASRGGGDYGYTF,TGTGCCAGCAGAGGCGGCGGAGACTATGGCTACACCTTC
-,TRBV4-1,-,TRBJ1-2,CASSQGTANYGYTF,TGCGCCAGCAGCCAAGGCACAGCTAACTATGGCTACACCTTC